This T cell receptor (beta chain) was obtained from a study of cytomegalovirus exposure and HLA in healthy donors. Primers: 60 Vbeta forward and 13 Jbeta reverse. Sequencing used immunoSEQ multiplex PCR; TCRdb keeps in-frame clones, though not all of them. The table includes around 200,000 clones, just over 75% detected once. J was trimmed by 6 bases and V by 4 bases; bases with no gene match: 6. The CDR3 covers 14 residues. The germline gives CDR1 SGHRS, CDR2 YFSETQ. The V gene is TRBV5-1, the J gene TRBJ1-1, with 10 positions matching TRBD1. This TCR came from a young woman in good health and CMV-seropositive. Sequenced: PBMCs. The CDR3 region is CASSPSTGGPEAFF. The CDR3 DNA follows: TGCGCCAGCAGCCCCTCGACAGGGGGCCCTGAAGCTTTCTTT.